This paragraph covers one TCR beta chain sequence. Its antigen is undetermined. Per germline, CDR1 SGHTA and CDR2 FQGNSA. The V and J ends lost 0 bases and 0 bases respectively, with 6 bases between them. The CDR3 consists of 14 residues. All the patients suffered relapse after autologous stem cell transplantation, and brentuximab vedotin exposure differed. TCRdb's table, derived via immunoSEQ multiplex PCR, lists solely in-frame clones and lacks some. In the table there are tens of thousands of clones, just over 70% of which are singletons. This record belongs to a study of PD-1 blockade in classical Hodgkin lymphoma. Study-wide results and caveats: CD4+ TCR diversity climbed significantly by C4D1, unlike CD8+ TCR diversity.

The V call is TRBV7-2, the J call TRBJ2-7, with D maybe TRBD2 (5 bases). The source is a human donor with classical Hodgkin lymphoma. The sample here was peripheral blood mononuclear cells (PBMCs), taken before the second cycle of nivolumab. DNA for the CDR3: TGTGCCAGCAGCTTAGCGGACTTCTCCTACGAGCAGTACTTC. Its protein is CASSLADFSYEQYF.